This T cell receptor (beta chain) was recovered during a study of T cell changes during pregnancy in multiple sclerosis (dated by TCRdb to 2018 to 2020). In terms of the full investigation: The study looked at changes in the T cell repertoire across pregnancy in women with multiple sclerosis.

The library came from the immunoSEQ multiplex PCR assay. Drawn from immuneACCESS, this table holds only the in-frame rearrangements with V and J called that TCRdb kept. Clones are partly lost; checked studies trace under half to an unresolved V gene and leave the rest unexplained. The sample data list some 100,000 clones, and 85% to 95% of these were observed just once. In total, the top ten clones hold 0.7% to 0.9% of the sample. This clone has only one observation. Its recognized antigen is unknown. Qualities for individual bases were not recorded, and no much larger clone is one base off. Its CDR3 holds 18 amino acids, cysteine through phenylalanine. This entry keeps only the CDR3 DNA: 54 bases, framed from base 1. V is cut back by 1 base and J by 6 bases, with 15 bases in the junction unmatched. CDR1 SGHVS and CDR2 FQNEAQ were looked up in the germline V gene.

Recombination linked TRBV7-8 to TRBJ2-1, and 7 junctional nucleotides match TRBD2. Sequences were derived from peripheral blood, sampled before pregnancy. The clonotype was recovered from a female donor with multiple sclerosis, enrolled in a pregnancy study. Here the CDR3 is given as CASSLGVIAGRGRNEQFF. The nucleotide sequence is given as TGTGCCAGCAGCTTAGGAGTTATAGCGGGCCGAGGACGCAATGAGCAGTTCTTC.